Listed here are 26 T cell receptor beta chains from one sample, sequenced in a study of cytomegalovirus exposure and HLA in healthy donors (dated by TCRdb to 2016 to 2017). Library preparation employed the immunoSEQ multiplex PCR assay. For the multiplex PCR, a mixture combining 60 forward primers for TCR Vbeta segments and 13 reverse primers for TCR Jbeta segments was used. The immuneACCESS repertoire file appears here via TCRdb, limited to in-frame rearrangements. These files lack a portion of the clones; in checked studies, under half of the deficit traces to unresolved V genes, and the cause of the others is not known. This sample comprises 100,000 to 150,000 clones, about 8.6% of them detected only once. The ten largest clones add up to around 6.1% of the sample. Sequencing input: PBMCs. These receptors all stem from a woman aged 35 to 49 in good health and CMV-seropositive.

Of note for this clone: Other DNA sequences in this specimen translate into the identical CDR3. The V gene is TRBV29-1, the J gene TRBJ1-1; TRBD1 is a possible D gene (6 bases). The CDR3 loop spans 13 amino acids. V lost 2 bases and J lost 6, with 13 bases in between. From germline, CDR1 is SQVTM and CDR2 ANQGSEA. CDR3 in amino acids: CSVEKTGLPEAFF. The CDR3 DNA is TGCAGCGTTGAAAAAACAGGGCTGCCTGAAGCTTTCTTT.

This clone turned up a few times. Written as DNA, the CDR3 is TGTGCCAGCAGCTTAGAAGGGACAGCTAACTATGGCTACACCTTC. Translating gives CASSLEGTANYGYTF. This chain joins TRBV7-6 and TRBJ1-2; 7 bases align to TRBD1. The germline gives CDR1 SGHVS, CDR2 FNYEAQ. V trimming: 1 base; J trimming: 0 bases; junction bases outside the gene matches: 2. The CDR3 is 15 amino acids.

This clone has just a few counts. V is TRBV5-4 and J is TRBJ2-4; D unclear. Germline loops: CDR1 SGHNT, CDR2 YYREEE (reference sequence). CDR3 size: 15 residues. V was pared by 0 bases and J by 4 bases, with 11 bases between. The CDR3 DNA reads TGTGCCAGCAGCTTGGCCGGGTTCTCGAAAAACATTCAGTACTTC. It specifies CASSLAGFSKNIQYF.

This chain connects TRBV18 to TRBJ2-4; 12 bases are shared with TRBD1. The J segment lost 0 bases and the V segment lost 4 bases, leaving 7 bases of the junction unmatched. Germline V gene sequence: CDR1 KGHSH, CDR2 LQKENI. The CDR3 totals 18 residues. CDR3 nucleotide sequence: TGTGCCAGCTCACAGGGACAGGGGGCGCTTGAAGCCAAAAACATTCAGTACTTC. The encoded protein is CASSQGQGALEAKNIQYF.

The V and J genes are TRBV6-5 and TRBJ1-5; D gene unclear. This CDR3 region has 14 residues. V lost 3 bases to trimming and J lost 1 base, with 7 bases between them. The germline CDR1 and CDR2 sequences are MNHEY and SVGAGI. CDR3 residues: CASSYTASNQPQHF. In DNA form, the CDR3 reads TGTGCCAGCAGTTATACAGCCAGCAATCAGCCCCAGCATTTT.

In regard to this clone: Germline is not matched at one junction end, which may reflect a read error. The rearrangement joins TRBV11-2 to TRBJ1-3; 8 nucleotides agree with TRBD1. Germline loops: CDR1 SGHAT, CDR2 FQNNGV. The CDR3 loop spans 15 amino acids. CDR3 nucleotides: TGTGCCAGCAGCTATCTCCAGGGGGCTGGGAACACCATATATTTT. Protein sequence: CASSYLQGAGNTIYF.

J is TRBJ1-5 and V is TRBV2; 9 bases line up with TRBD1. The ends lost 4 bases at V and 3 bases at J; junction bases unmatched: 4. CDR1 and CDR2 (germline): SNHLY, FYNNEI. The CDR3 sequence is 15 residues long. DNA for the CDR3: TGTGCCAGCAGTGGGGACAGGGCGAACAATCAGCCCCAGCATTTT. Protein product: CASSGDRANNQPQHF.

The sample holds a few counts of this clone. The rearrangement uses TRBV19 and TRBJ2-1; D gene unclear. The V end lost 3 bases, the J end lost 5 bases, and 8 bases lay between the germline ends. Germline CDR1 is LNHDA and CDR2 is SQIVND (reference sequence). This CDR3 spans 13 amino acids. The CDR3 DNA follows: TGTGCCAGTAGTATCCCAGTGAACAATGAGCAGTTCTTC. Translating it yields CASSIPVNNEQFF.

This clone showed up just a few times. The chain carries TRBV7-2 and TRBJ2-7, with 7 bases that match TRBD1. CDR3 size: 15 residues. Germline V gene sequence: CDR1 SGHTA, CDR2 FQGNSA. Losses at the gene ends were 6 bases for V and 3 bases for J; bases not matched to a gene: 11. The DNA for the CDR3 is TGTGCCAGCAGACCCAACGTTGCAGGGGGCTACGAGCAGTACTTC. This translates into CASRPNVAGGYEQYF. Full variable domain (rest looked up from reference TRBV7-2 and TRBJ2-7): GAGVSQSPSNKVTEKGKDVELRCDPISGHTALYWYRQSLGQGLEFLIYFQGNSAPDKSGLPSDRFSAERTGGSVSTLTIQRTQQEDSAVYLCASRPNVAGGYEQYFGPGTRLTVT.

This clone was seen more than once but under ten times. The chain recombines TRBV5-1 with TRBJ2-5; the match to TRBD2 covers 11 bases. The junction had 2 bases not matched to a gene; V was cut back by 2 bases and J by 2 bases. CDR3 length equals 15 residues. Per the germline V gene, CDR1 is SGHRS and CDR2 is YFSETQ. The CDR3 sequence is CASSFSGGAQETQYF. In DNA form, the CDR3 reads TGCGCCAGCAGCTTTAGCGGGGGGGCACAAGAGACCCAGTACTTC.

This clone was observed a few times. CDR3 residues: CASGDPLAGGRGTQYF. The CDR3 DNA sequence: TGTGCCAGTGGGGACCCGCTAGCGGGAGGGAGAGGGACCCAGTACTTC. The rearrangement uses TRBV2 and TRBJ2-5; the match to TRBD2 covers 12 bases. V was clipped by 9 bases and J by 7 bases; unmatched bases: 15. The germline CDR1 and CDR2 sequences are SNHLY and FYNNEI. The CDR3 contains 16 residues.

This clone was recorded a few times. The CDR3 loop reads CASSKTSPPPGANVLTF. The DNA of the CDR3 is TGTGCCAGCAGCAAAACTAGCCCACCTCCTGGGGCCAACGTCCTGACTTTC. This sequence joins TRBV21-1 and TRBJ2-6; the table assigns TRBD2, which was not confirmed against the DNA. TRBV21-1 is marked as a pseudogene. The CDR3 runs 17 residues.

The chain employs TRBV19 and TRBJ1-2, with a weak D call TRBD1 (5 bases). Germline V gene sequence: CDR1 LNHDA, CDR2 SQIVND (reference sequence). V was pared by 6 bases and J by 2 bases, with 25 bases between. The length of the CDR3 is 18 residues. DNA of the CDR3: TGTGCCAGTAGCGCTACCTGGGGCACCGGAGTAGCAAACTATGGCTACACCTTC. Amino acids: CASSATWGTGVANYGYTF.

This clone occurred a few times. The chain combines TRBV10-1 with TRBJ1-1; 10 bases are a match to TRBD1. The ends lost 3 bases at V and 3 bases at J; junction bases unmatched: 4. CDR1 is WNHNN and CDR2 is SYGVQD in the germline V gene (reference sequence). This CDR3 spans 15 amino acids. The CDR3 sequence is CASSDGTGDDTEAFF. The CDR3 DNA sequence: TGCGCCAGCAGTGACGGGACAGGGGATGACACTGAAGCTTTCTTT.

V is TRBV30 and J is TRBJ1-2, with D perhaps TRBD1 (6 bases). CDR1 GTSNPN and CDR2 SVGIG come from the germline V gene (reference sequence). CDR3 size: 16 residues. Deletions cut 2 bases from V and 5 bases from J, with 21 bases between. The CDR3 DNA reads TGTGCCTGGAGTTATCTGGGGGCGAACACCTTTTATGGCTACACCTTC. Translation gives CAWSYLGANTFYGYTF. The full variable domain, completed using reference TRBV30 and TRBJ1-2, is SQTIHQWPATLVQPVGSPLSLECTVEGTSNPNLYWYRQAAGRGLQLLFYSVGIGQISSEVPQNLSASRPQDRQFILSSKKLLLSDSGFYLCAWSYLGANTFYGYTFGSGTRLTVV.

Only a few counts were recorded for this clone. V usage is TRBV19 and J usage is TRBJ1-1; D gene uncertain. The CDR3 runs to 14 residues. From germline, CDR1 is LNHDA and CDR2 SQIVND (reference sequence). The V and J ends lost 5 bases and 6 bases respectively, with 16 bases between them. The CDR3 region has the DNA TGTGCCAGTAGTTGGCGTGCGGCGGGGTCTGAAGCTTTCTTT. This sequence encodes CASSWRAAGSEAFF. Variable domain in full (rest from reference TRBV19 and TRBJ1-1): DGGITQSPKYLFRKEGQNVTLSCEQNLNHDAMYWYRQDPGQGLRLIYYSQIVNDFQKGDIAEGYSVSREKKESFPLTVTSAQKNPTAFYLCASSWRAAGSEAFFGQGTRLTVV.

The chain uses TRBV30 and TRBJ1-2, with TRBD1 as a possible D gene (6 bases). The V and J ends lost 2 bases and 1 base respectively, with 20 bases between them. This CDR3 region has 17 residues. Germline CDR1 reads GTSNPN; CDR2 reads SVGIG (reference sequence). DNA for the CDR3: TGTGCCTGGAGTTCCAGGACAGATCCTAATCTTAACTATGGCTACACCTTC. This codes for CAWSSRTDPNLNYGYTF.

The chain recombines TRBV7-9 with TRBJ2-7; 7 bases map to TRBD2. The CDR3 totals 13 residues. Per the germline V gene, CDR1 is SEHNR and CDR2 is FQNEAQ (reference sequence). The ends lost 7 bases at V and 6 bases at J; junction bases unmatched: 9. The CDR3 nucleotides are TGTGCCAGCACCTTGGGAGGGAACGCCGAGCAGTACTTC. It translates to CASTLGGNAEQYF.

This clone has more than one count but fewer than ten. The chain recombines TRBV6-4 with TRBJ1-1; a weak D match, TRBD1 (6 bases). CDR1 is MRHNA, CDR2 SNTAGT, per germline. The CDR3 extends over 15 amino acids. The V end lost 7 bases, the J end lost 0 bases, and 15 bases lay between the germline ends. CDR3 bases: TGTGCCAGCATTCCGGACAGCTCGGTGAACACTGAAGCTTTCTTT. This gives the protein CASIPDSSVNTEAFF.

V is TRBV5-5 and J is TRBJ2-7; D might be TRBD1 (6 bases). V was cut by 0 bases and J by 1 base, with 11 bases left in between. The germline CDR1 and CDR2 sequences are SGHKS and YYEKEE (reference sequence). This CDR3 has 15 amino acids. The CDR3 loop is CASSLGHRASYEQYF. The CDR3 coding sequence is TGTGCCAGCAGCTTGGGCCACAGGGCGTCCTACGAGCAGTACTTC.

The chain recombines TRBV25-1 with TRBJ1-2, with 9 bases matching TRBD1. V lost 3 bases to trimming and J lost 8 bases; unmatched junction nucleotides: 7. CDR1 MGHDK and CDR2 SYGVNS come from the germline V gene. CDR3 size: 14 residues. DNA of the CDR3: TGTGCCAGCAGTGACCCGGACAGGGGAGTCGGCTACACCTTC. It translates to CASSDPDRGVGYTF.

This chain links TRBV30 with TRBJ2-7; 9 bases are shared with TRBD2. Germline V lookup: CDR1 GTSNPN, CDR2 SVGIG (reference sequence). There are 14 residues in the CDR3. V shed 0 bases, J shed 0 bases, and the junction held 0 bases outside the gene matches. The CDR3 DNA reads as TGTGCCTGGAGTGTAGCGGGGGGCTCCTACGAGCAGTACTTC. Its protein is CAWSVAGGSYEQYF.

This clone was seen only a few times. The rearrangement links TRBV2 to TRBJ1-1; a weak D match, TRBD1 (5 bases). This CDR3 spans 13 amino acids. In germline, CDR1 is SNHLY, CDR2 FYNNEI. The V and J ends lost 7 bases and 4 bases respectively, with 13 bases between them. The CDR3 DNA sequence: TGTGCCAGCATTAAGTGGGGGGGCACTGAAGCTTTCTTT. It codes for CASIKWGGTEAFF.

This clone appeared a few times. Written as DNA, the CDR3 is TGTGCCAGCAGCTCCGGGACAGGGAGGGACATTCAGTACTTC. Translated: CASSSGTGRDIQYF. The chain has TRBV5-6 and TRBJ2-4; 9 bases fit TRBD1. This CDR3 spans 14 amino acids. V was pared by 3 bases and J by 8 bases, with 6 bases of the junction left unmatched. Per the germline V gene, CDR1 is SGHDT and CDR2 is YYEEEE.

This clone was seen a handful of times. The rearrangement uses TRBV4-1 and TRBJ1-6; a possible D gene is TRBD1 (6 bases). V lost 0 bases to trimming and J lost 0 bases, with 12 bases between them. The CDR3 spans 18 residues. Germline lookup yields CDR1 MGHRA and CDR2 YSYEKL. The CDR3 DNA is TGCGCCAGCAGCCAAGAAAAGGGGGAGAACTCCTATAATTCACCCCTCCACTTT. Translating it yields CASSQEKGENSYNSPLHF.

This clone was seen only a few times. V gene TRBV5-6 combines with J gene TRBJ1-5; D remains ambiguous. The CDR3 loop spans 15 amino acids. V was shortened by 3 bases and J by 3 bases, with 13 bases between the two germline ends. Per the germline V gene, CDR1 is SGHDT and CDR2 is YYEEEE. The CDR3 sequence is CASSYTRGPNQPQHF. CDR3 nucleotide sequence: TGTGCCAGCAGCTACACCCGCGGCCCCAATCAGCCCCAGCATTTT.